Listed below are T cell receptor beta chains from one sample, sequenced in a study of blood T cell repertoires in COVID-19. The assay was immunoSEQ multiplex PCR, and TCRdb's table has in-frame clones only and misses some. The data hold more than 200,000 clones, with approximately 88% observed a single time. Sequencing input: peripheral blood. These TCRs come from a man aged 35 to 55 with acute or convalescent COVID-19. Both conserved end residues are part of each CDR3. Fields, in order: J gene, V gene, clone size, D gene, CDR3 protein, CDR3 DNA. D genes are given only for firm matches. Clone size is given for some rows only: seen once, a few or many times, or a class if the clone is expanded.

>TRBJ2-1|TRBV11-3|.|TRBD1
CASSLDGQGRPNEQFF
TGTGCCAGCAGCTTAGATGGACAGGGACGGCCCAATGAGCAGTTCTTC
>TRBJ1-5|TRBV10-2|.|.
CASSGWRNQPQHF
TGCGCCAGCAGTGGGTGGAGAAATCAGCCCCAGCATTTT
>TRBJ2-7|TRBV5-1|.|.
CASSLEIDTYEQYF
TGCGCCAGCAGCTTGGAAATAGACACCTACGAGCAGTACTTC
>TRBJ1-5|TRBV30|few|.
CAWSEQADQPQHF
TGTGCCTGGAGTGAACAGGCGGATCAGCCCCAGCATTTT
>TRBJ1-2|TRBV7-2|.|.
CASSLGTSGYTF
TGTGCCAGCAGCTTAGGGACATCTGGCTACACCTTC
>TRBJ2-2|TRBV19|.|TRBD1
CASSSLTGGRITGELFF
TGTGCCAGTAGTAGTCTAACAGGGGGGCGTATCACCGGGGAGCTGTTTTTT
>TRBJ1-3|TRBV7-9|.|.
CASSSRTAGNTIYF
TGTGCCAGCAGCTCTCGGACAGCCGGAAACACCATATATTTT
>TRBJ2-7|TRBV7-9|.|.
CASSLSSEQYF
TGTGCCAGCAGCTTAAGTAGCGAGCAGTACTTC
>TRBJ2-4|TRBV6-5|.|TRBD1
CASSYSGTGGIDIQYF
TGTGCCAGCAGTTACTCCGGGACAGGGGGGATTGACATTCAGTACTTC
>TRBJ2-1|TRBV30|.|TRBD1
CAWSGDRVGNEQFF
TGTGCCTGGAGTGGGGACAGGGTGGGAAATGAGCAGTTCTTC
>TRBJ1-1|TRBV12-5|.|.
CASGLVLNPGRVNTEAFF
TGTGCTAGTGGTTTGGTACTAAATCCGGGCAGGGTGAACACTGAAGCTTTCTTT
>TRBJ2-5|TRBV29-1|.|.
CSVDGSGQETQYF
TGCAGCGTTGATGGGTCGGGGCAAGAGACCCAGTACTTC
>TRBJ2-2|TRBV19|.|.
CASSIEARSTGELFF
TGTGCCAGTAGTATAGAGGCCAGGTCAACCGGGGAGCTGTTTTTT
>TRBJ2-2|TRBV20-1|.|.
CSASTPGRGGELFF
TGCAGTGCTAGTACGCCAGGGCGTGGCGGGGAGCTGTTTTTT
>TRBJ2-7|TRBV7-5|once|.
CVRSSGTAYEQYF
TGTGTCAGAAGCTCCGGGACAGCCTACGAGCAGTACTTC
>TRBJ2-5|TRBV6-1|.|TRBD1
CASSRTGGGQETQYF
TGTGCCAGCAGTAGGACAGGGGGCGGACAAGAGACCCAGTACTTC
>TRBJ2-2|TRBV2|.|.
CASRGTGGRTTGELFF
TGTGCCAGCAGGGGGACTGGGGGACGTACGACCGGGGAGCTGTTTTTT
>TRBJ1-2|TRBV6-5|few|.
CASSLVSYGYTF
TGTGCCAGCAGCCTCGTGAGTTATGGCTACACCTTC
>TRBJ2-1|TRBV7-2|.|TRBD2
CASRRTLAGVYNEQFF
TGTGCCAGCAGGCGAACCCTAGCGGGTGTTTACAATGAGCAGTTCTTC
>TRBJ1-1|TRBV5-4|.|TRBD1
CASTHPDRENTEAFF
TGTGCCAGCACCCACCCGGACAGGGAGAACACTGAAGCTTTCTTT
>TRBJ1-1|TRBV10-3|.|TRBD1
CAISVTGGMNTEAFF
TGTGCCATCAGTGTCACAGGGGGCATGAACACTGAAGCTTTCTTT
>TRBJ2-3|TRBV11-2|few|.
CASDARVADTQYF
TGTGCCAGCGACGCCAGGGTGGCAGATACGCAGTATTTT
>TRBJ1-1|TRBV4-1|few|TRBD1
CASSPIRTGDTEAFF
TGCGCCAGCAGCCCGATCAGGACAGGGGACACTGAAGCTTTCTTT
>TRBJ2-7|TRBV7-8|.|.
CASSLVSQGFYEQYF
TGTGCCAGCAGCTTAGTCTCCCAGGGGTTCTACGAGCAGTACTTC
>TRBJ1-5|TRBV7-2|.|TRBD1
CASSSTGGSNQPQHF
TGTGCCAGCAGCTCGACAGGGGGCAGCAATCAGCCCCAGCATTTT
>TRBJ1-5|TRBV29-1|.|TRBD1
CSTQEAGGHQPQHF
TGCAGCACCCAAGAGGCAGGGGGCCATCAGCCCCAGCATTTT
>TRBJ1-4|TRBV10-3|.|.
CAISKGESNEKLFF
TGTGCCATCAGTAAGGGAGAGTCTAATGAAAAACTGTTTTTT
>TRBJ2-1|TRBV5-1|few|.
CASSLGSTIYNEQFF
TGCGCCAGCAGCTTGGGCTCTACTATCTACAATGAGCAGTTCTTC
>TRBJ2-1|TRBV19|.|.
CASSISVQGGDYNEQFF
TGTGCCAGTAGTATTTCGGTGCAGGGGGGTGACTACAATGAGCAGTTCTTC
>TRBJ2-5|TRBV11-2|few|TRBD2
CASSLDDPAGGTETQYF
TGTGCCAGCAGCTTAGATGATCCAGCGGGAGGGACAGAGACCCAGTACTTC
>TRBJ1-2|TRBV19|.|.
CASSISLGDAYGYTF
TGTGCCAGTAGTATTAGTCTGGGCGATGCCTATGGCTACACCTTC
>TRBJ2-2|TRBV5-4|.|TRBD2
CASSLDGLAANTGELFF
TGTGCCAGCAGCTTGGATGGACTAGCGGCGAACACCGGGGAGCTGTTTTTT
>TRBJ2-3|TRBV10-3|.|TRBD2
CAIGTSGIETDTQYF
TGTGCCATTGGGACTAGCGGGATAGAGACAGATACGCAGTATTTT
>TRBJ2-5|TRBV7-8|.|TRBD2
CASSLGTGRALETQYF
TGTGCCAGCAGCTTAGGTACCGGGAGGGCCCTTGAGACCCAGTACTTC
>TRBJ1-5|TRBV5-8|.|TRBD1
CASSSNRGYQPQHF
TGTGCCAGCAGTTCTAACAGGGGTTACCAGCCCCAGCATTTT
>TRBJ2-1|TRBV19|.|.
CASSIQGNNEQFF
TGTGCCAGTAGTATACAGGGAAACAATGAGCAGTTCTTC
>TRBJ1-2|TRBV30|few|.
CAWSSGGGYTF
TGTGCCTGGAGTTCAGGTGGTGGCTACACCTTC
>TRBJ2-3|TRBV4-1|.|.
CASSPGGQRRTDTQYF
TGCGCCAGCAGCCCCGGCGGCCAGCGGCGCACAGATACGCAGTATTTT
>TRBJ1-1|TRBV19|.|.
CASSGTGEAFF
TGTGCCAGTAGTGGCACAGGGGAAGCTTTCTTT
>TRBJ1-4|TRBV7-6|few|.
CASSLMVGRSTNEKLFF
TGTGCCAGCAGCTTAATGGTGGGGCGCAGCACTAATGAAAAACTGTTTTTT